Sequencing of this TCR beta chain was carried out in a study of multiple sclerosis patients with progressive multifocal leukoencephalopathy. Across the study: Longitudinal control samples came from natalizumab-treated multiple sclerosis patients without PML. Notes on the study in general: Expanded clones at PML onset predated and persisted through natalizumab therapy.

This clone showed up just once. Its antigen is still unknown. This was a survey-level run. Each PCR contained spiked synthetic TR CDR3 controls spanning every V-J pairing. Data came from immunoSEQ multiplex PCR; TCRdb stores just in-frame clones and leaves some out. The profile shows 30,000 or so clones, 75% to 90% of them singletons. The time point here: before natalizumab initiation. After removal of 0 bases from V and 6 bases from J, the junction contained 10 bases not matched to a gene. The CDR3 has 16 residues. Germline CDR1 and CDR2: SGDLS and YYNGEE. The sample consisted of PBMCs. This chain connects TRBV9 to TRBJ1-2, with TRBD1 matching 8 bases. This receptor was taken from a human donor with multiple sclerosis. CDR3 nucleotide sequence: TGTGCCAGCAGCGTAGCTGCCCAGGGGGCGCCTCATGGCTACACCTTC. It encodes CASSVAAQGAPHGYTF. Full variable domain (rest looked up from reference TRBV9 and TRBJ1-2): DSGVTQTPKHLITATGQRVTLRCSPRSGDLSVYWYQQSLDQGLQFLIQYYNGEERAKGNILERFSAQQFPDLHSELNLSSLELGDSALYFCASSVAAQGAPHGYTFGSGTRLTVV.